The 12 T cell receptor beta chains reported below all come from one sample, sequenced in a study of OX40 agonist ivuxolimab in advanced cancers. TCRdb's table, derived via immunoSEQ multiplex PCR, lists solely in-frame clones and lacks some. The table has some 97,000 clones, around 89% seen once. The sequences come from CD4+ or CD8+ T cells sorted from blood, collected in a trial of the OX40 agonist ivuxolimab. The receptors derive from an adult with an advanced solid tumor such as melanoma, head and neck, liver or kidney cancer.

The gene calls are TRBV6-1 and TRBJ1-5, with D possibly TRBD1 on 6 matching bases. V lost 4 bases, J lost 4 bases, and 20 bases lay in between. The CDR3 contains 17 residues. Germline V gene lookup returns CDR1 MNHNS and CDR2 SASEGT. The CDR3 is CASSGRTAQEYNQPQHF. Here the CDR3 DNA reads TGTGCCAGCAGTGGGAGGACAGCGCAGGAGTATAATCAGCCCCAGCATTTT.

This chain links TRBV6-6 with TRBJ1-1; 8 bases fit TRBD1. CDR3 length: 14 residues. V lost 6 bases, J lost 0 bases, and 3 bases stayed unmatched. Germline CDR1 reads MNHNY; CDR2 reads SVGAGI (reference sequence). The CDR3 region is CASRGQVMNTEAFF. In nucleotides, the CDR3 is TGTGCCAGCAGGGGACAGGTCATGAACACTGAAGCTTTCTTT.

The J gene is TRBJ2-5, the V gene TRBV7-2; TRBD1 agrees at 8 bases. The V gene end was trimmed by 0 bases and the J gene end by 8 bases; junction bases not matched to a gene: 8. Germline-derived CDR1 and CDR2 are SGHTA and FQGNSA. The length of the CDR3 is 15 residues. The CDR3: CASSLAADRVSTQYF. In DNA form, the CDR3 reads TGTGCCAGCAGCTTAGCTGCGGACAGGGTGTCTACCCAGTACTTC. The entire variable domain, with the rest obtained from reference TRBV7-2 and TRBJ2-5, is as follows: GAGVSQSPSNKVTEKGKDVELRCDPISGHTALYWYRQSLGQGLEFLIYFQGNSAPDKSGLPSDRFSAERTGGSVSTLTIQRTQQEDSAVYLCASSLAADRVSTQYFGPGTRLLVL.

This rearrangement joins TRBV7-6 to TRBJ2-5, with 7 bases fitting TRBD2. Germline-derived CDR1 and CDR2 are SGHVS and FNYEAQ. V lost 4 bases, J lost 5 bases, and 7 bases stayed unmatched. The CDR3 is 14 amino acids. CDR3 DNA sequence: TGTGCCAGCAGCTCCGGACTAGGATGGGAGACCCAGTACTTC. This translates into CASSSGLGWETQYF.

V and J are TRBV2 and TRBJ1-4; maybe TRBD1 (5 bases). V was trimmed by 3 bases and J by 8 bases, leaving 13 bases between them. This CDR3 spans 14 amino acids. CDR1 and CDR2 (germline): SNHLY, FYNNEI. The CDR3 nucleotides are TGTGCCAGCAGTGAGGGGCAGGGAGCCGAAAAACTGTTTTTT. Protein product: CASSEGQGAEKLFF.

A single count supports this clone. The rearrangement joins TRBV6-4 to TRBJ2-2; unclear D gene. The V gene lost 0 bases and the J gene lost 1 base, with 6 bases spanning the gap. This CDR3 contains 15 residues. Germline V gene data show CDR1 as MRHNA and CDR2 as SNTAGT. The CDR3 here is CASSDSVGNTGELFF. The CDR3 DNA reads TGTGCCAGCAGTGACTCCGTGGGGAACACCGGGGAGCTGTTTTTT.

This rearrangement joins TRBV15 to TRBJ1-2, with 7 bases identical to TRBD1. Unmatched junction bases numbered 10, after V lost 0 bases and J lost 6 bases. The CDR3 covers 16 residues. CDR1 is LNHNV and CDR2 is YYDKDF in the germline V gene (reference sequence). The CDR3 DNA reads TGTGCCACCAGCAGAGATCGACAGGGAGGACAGCATGGCTACACCTTC. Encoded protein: CATSRDRQGGQHGYTF. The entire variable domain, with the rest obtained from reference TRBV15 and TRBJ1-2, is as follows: DAMVIQNPRYQVTQFGKPVTLSCSQTLNHNVMYWYQQKSSQAPKLLFHYYDKDFNNEADTPDNFQSRRPNTSFCFLDIRSPGLGDTAMYLCATSRDRQGGQHGYTFGSGTRLTVV.

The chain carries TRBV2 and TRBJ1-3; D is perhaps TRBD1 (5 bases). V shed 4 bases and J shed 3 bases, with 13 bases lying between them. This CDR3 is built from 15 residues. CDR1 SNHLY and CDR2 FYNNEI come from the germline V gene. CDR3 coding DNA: TGTGCCAGCAGTGCCCTGGTCGGGGGTGGAAACACCATATATTTT. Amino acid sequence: CASSALVGGGNTIYF.

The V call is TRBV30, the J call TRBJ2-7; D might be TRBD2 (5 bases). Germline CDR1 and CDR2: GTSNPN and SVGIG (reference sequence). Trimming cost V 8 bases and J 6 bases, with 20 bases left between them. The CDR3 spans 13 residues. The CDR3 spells CAILYAGGSEQYF. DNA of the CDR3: TGTGCCATTCTATATGCGGGTGGGAGCGAGCAGTACTTC.

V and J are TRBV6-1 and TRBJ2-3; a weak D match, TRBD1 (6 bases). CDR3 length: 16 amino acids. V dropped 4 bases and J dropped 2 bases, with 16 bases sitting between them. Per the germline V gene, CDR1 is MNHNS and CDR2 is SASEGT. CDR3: CASSVQGRSSTDTQYF. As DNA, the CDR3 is TGTGCCAGCAGTGTACAGGGCCGAAGCTCCACAGATACGCAGTATTTT.

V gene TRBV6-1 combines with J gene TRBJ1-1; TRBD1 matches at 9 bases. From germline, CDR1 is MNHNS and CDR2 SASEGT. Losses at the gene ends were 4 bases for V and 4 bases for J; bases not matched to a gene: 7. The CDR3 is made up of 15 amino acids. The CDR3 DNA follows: TGTGCCAGCAGTGCCAGGGACAGGGAGGCCACTGAAGCTTTCTTT. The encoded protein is CASSARDREATEAFF.

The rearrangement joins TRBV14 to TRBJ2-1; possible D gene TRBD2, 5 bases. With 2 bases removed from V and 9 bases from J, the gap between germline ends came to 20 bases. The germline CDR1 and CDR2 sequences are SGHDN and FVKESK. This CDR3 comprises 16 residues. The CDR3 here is CASSQLSSPHGSEQFF. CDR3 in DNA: TGTGCCAGCAGCCAACTTTCTAGCCCTCACGGATCTGAGCAGTTCTTC.